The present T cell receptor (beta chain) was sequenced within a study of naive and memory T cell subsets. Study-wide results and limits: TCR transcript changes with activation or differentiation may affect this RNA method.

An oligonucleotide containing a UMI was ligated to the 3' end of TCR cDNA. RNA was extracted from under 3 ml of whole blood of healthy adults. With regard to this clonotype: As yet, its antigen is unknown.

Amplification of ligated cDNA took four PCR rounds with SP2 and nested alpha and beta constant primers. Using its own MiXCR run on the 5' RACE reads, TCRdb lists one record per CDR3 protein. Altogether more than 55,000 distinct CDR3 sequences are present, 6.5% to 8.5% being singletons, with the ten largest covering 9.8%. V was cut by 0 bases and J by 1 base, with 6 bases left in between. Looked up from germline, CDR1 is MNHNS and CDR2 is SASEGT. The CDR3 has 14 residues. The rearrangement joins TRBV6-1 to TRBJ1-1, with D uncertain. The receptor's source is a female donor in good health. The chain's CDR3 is CASSEARANTEAFF. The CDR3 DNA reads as TGTGCCAGCAGTGAAGCTCGGGCGAACACTGAAGCTTTCTTT.